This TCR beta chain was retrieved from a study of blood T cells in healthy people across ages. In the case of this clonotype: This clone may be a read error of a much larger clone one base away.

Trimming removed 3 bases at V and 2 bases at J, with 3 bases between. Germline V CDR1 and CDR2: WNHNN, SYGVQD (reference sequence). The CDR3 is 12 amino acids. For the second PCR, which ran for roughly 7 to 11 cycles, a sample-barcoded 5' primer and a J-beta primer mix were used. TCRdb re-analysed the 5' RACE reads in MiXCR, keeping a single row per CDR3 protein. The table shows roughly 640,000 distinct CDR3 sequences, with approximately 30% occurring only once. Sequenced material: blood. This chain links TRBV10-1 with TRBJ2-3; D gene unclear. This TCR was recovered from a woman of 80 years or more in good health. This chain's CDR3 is CASSDPTDTQYF. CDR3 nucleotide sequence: TGCGCCAGCAGTGACCCCACAGATACGCAGTATTTT.